The source of this T cell receptor (beta chain) is a study of Graves' ophthalmopathy and Graves' hyperthyroidism. Hyperthyroidism patients had new diagnoses, durations under 2 months, and ages of 18 to 65. Amplification of TCR beta CDR3 regions used RNA transcripts. The first round was an RT-PCR with HTBI primers, and the second round was a multiplex PCR. From the multiplex PCR reads, TCRdb called clonotypes with MiXCR, one entry per CDR3 protein. The sample has some 1.1 million distinct CDR3 sequences; approximately 35% are singletons. CDR1 ENHRY and CDR2 SYGVKD come from the germline V gene. The CDR3 length is 13 residues. The J segment lost 12 bases and the V segment lost 3 bases, leaving 10 bases of the junction unmatched.

This receptor was taken from an adult man with Graves' hyperthyroidism. Sequenced input: peripheral blood or thyroid tissue (not recorded which). The genes are TRBV10-3 and TRBJ2-7; TRBD1 matches 8 bases. CDR3 DNA: TGTGCCATCAGTGATGAAGACAGGGGTCCGGGGTACTTC. Translated: CAISDEDRGPGYF.